This T cell receptor (beta chain) was captured by sequencing in a study of CD8 T cells in ankylosing spondylitis. This clonotype was observed many times. TCRdb processed the 5' RACE reads anew with MiXCR; each CDR3 protein has one entry. This sample has 300,000 to 400,000 distinct CDR3 sequences, with roughly 12% found just once. This receptor was identified in a female donor with ankylosing spondylitis or in good health (not recorded which). Sequencing was carried out using blood, either unsorted or a sorted T cell fraction (not recorded which).

For the CDR3, the DNA is TGTGCCAGCAGTGATACTGGACCGATCCTAGGTGTTGAAAAACTGTTTTTT. This translates into CASSDTGPILGVEKLFF. The chain has TRBV12-3 or TRBV12-4 and TRBJ1-4; no clear D. The CDR3 consists of 17 residues. Between the trimmed V and J ends, which lost 5 bases and 7 bases, there was a span of 23 bases.